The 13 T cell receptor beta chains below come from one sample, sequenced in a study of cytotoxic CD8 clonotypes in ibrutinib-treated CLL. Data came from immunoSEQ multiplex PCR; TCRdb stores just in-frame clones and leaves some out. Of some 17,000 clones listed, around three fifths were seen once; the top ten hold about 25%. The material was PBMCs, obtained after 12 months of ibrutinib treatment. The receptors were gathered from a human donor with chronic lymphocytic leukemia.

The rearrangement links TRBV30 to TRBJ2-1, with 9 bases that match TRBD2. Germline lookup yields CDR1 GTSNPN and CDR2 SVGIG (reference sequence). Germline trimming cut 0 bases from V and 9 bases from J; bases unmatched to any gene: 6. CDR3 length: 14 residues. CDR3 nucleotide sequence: TGTGCCTGGAGTGTACGGCTAGCGGGGACTGAGCAGTTCTTC. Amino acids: CAWSVRLAGTEQFF.

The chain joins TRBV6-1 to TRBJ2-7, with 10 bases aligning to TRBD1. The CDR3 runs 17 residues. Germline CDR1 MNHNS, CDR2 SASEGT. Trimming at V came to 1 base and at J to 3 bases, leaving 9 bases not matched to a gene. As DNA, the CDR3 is TGTGCCAGCAGTGAAGAGGCGGCCGGGACAGGGGTCTACGAGCAGTACTTC. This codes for CASSEEAAGTGVYEQYF.

The CDR3 nucleotides read TGTGCCAGCAGTCAACCGGGACTAGCGGAGGAGACCCAGTACTTC. It yields the protein CASSQPGLAEETQYF. This chain joins TRBV28 and TRBJ2-5; 11 bases align to TRBD2. The CDR3 is 15 residues long. Per germline, CDR1 MDHEN and CDR2 SYDVKM. Unmatched junction bases numbered 7, after V lost 5 bases and J lost 5 bases.

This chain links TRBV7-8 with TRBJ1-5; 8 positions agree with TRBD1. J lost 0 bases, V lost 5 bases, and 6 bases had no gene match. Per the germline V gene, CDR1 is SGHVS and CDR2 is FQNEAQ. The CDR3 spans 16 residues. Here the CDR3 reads CASSARTGFSNQPQHF. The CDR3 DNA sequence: TGTGCCAGCAGCGCGCGGACAGGGTTTAGCAATCAGCCCCAGCATTTT. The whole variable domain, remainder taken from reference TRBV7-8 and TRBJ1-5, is GAGVSQSPRYKVAKRGQDVALRCDPISGHVSLFWYQQALGQGPEFLTYFQNEAQLDKSGLPSDRFFAERPEGSVSTLKIQRTQQEDSAVYLCASSARTGFSNQPQHFGDGTRLSIL.

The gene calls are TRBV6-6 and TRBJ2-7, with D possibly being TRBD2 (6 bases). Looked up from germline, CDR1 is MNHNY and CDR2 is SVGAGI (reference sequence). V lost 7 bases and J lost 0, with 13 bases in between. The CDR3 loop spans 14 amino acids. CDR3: CASTLGTGSYEQYF. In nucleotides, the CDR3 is TGTGCCAGCACCTTGGGGACTGGCTCCTACGAGCAGTACTTC.

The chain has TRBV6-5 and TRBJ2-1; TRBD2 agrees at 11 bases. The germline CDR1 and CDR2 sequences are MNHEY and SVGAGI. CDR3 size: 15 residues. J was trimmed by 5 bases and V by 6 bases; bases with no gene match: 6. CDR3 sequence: CASSRGTSGHNEQFF. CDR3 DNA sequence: TGTGCCAGCAGCCGCGGGACTAGCGGCCACAATGAGCAGTTCTTC.

CDR3 DNA: TGTGCCAGCATGGGACAGGCGGAGGGGGAGCAGTACTTC. This translates into CASMGQAEGEQYF. V and J are TRBV6-1 and TRBJ2-7; 8 nucleotides match TRBD1. Germline V CDR1 and CDR2: MNHNS, SASEGT. The CDR3 length is 13 residues. The V gene end was trimmed by 7 bases and the J gene end by 7 bases; junction bases not matched to a gene: 9.

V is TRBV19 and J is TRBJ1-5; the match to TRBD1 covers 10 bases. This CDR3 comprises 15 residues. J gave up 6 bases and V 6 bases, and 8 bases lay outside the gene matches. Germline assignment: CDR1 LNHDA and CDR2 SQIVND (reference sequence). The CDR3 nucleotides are TGTGCCAGTAGAACCGGGACAGGGGAAGGTCAGCCCCAGCATTTT. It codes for CASRTGTGEGQPQHF.

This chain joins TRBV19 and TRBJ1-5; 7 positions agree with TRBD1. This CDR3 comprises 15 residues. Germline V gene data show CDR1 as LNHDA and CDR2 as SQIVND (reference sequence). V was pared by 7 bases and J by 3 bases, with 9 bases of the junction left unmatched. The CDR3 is CASIETGYLNQPQHF. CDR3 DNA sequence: TGTGCCAGTATCGAGACAGGGTATCTCAATCAGCCCCAGCATTTT.

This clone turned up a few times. CDR3: CASSLQGTGSGNTIYF. The CDR3 region has the DNA TGTGCCAGCTCCCTACAGGGGACCGGCTCTGGAAACACCATATATTTT. The chain uses TRBV18 and TRBJ1-3; 7 positions match TRBD1. Per the germline V gene, CDR1 is KGHSH and CDR2 is LQKENI. The J segment lost 0 bases and the V segment lost 6 bases, leaving 8 bases of the junction unmatched. The CDR3 length is 16 residues.

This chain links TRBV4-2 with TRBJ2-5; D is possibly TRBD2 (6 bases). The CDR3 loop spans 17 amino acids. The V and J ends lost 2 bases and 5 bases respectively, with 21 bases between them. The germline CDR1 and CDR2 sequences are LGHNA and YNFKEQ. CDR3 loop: CASSQTGEGNGGETQYF. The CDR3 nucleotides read TGTGCCAGCAGCCAAACGGGAGAAGGGAATGGAGGGGAGACCCAGTACTTC.

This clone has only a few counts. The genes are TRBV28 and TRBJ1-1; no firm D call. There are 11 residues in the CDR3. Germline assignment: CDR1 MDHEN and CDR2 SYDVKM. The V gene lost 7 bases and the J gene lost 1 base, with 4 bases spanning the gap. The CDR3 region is CASKRNTEAFF. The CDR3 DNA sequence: TGTGCCAGCAAGAGGAACACTGAAGCTTTCTTT.

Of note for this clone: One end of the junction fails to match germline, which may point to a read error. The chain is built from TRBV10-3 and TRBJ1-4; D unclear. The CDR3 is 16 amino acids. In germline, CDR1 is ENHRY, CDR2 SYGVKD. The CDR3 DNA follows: TGTGCCAGCAGTCCAACCGACGGAAAATCTAATGAAAAACTGTTTTTT. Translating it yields CASSPTDGKSNEKLFF.